The 3 T cell receptor beta chains in this list originate from one sample, sequenced in a study of PD-L1 blockade in urothelial cancer. Time point here: peripheral blood 6 weeks after treatment start. Clones were sequenced by immunoSEQ multiplex PCR, and TCRdb holds only the in-frame ones, with some missing. The table records more than 60,000 clones, approximately 91% of them present only once. The source material was PBMCs, sampled around atezolizumab (anti-PD-L1) treatment. The receptors were gathered from a man aged 60 to 69 with urothelial cancer.

The J gene is TRBJ1-1, the V gene TRBV6-5; tentative D call: TRBD1 (5 bases). Germline assignment: CDR1 MNHEY and CDR2 SVGAGI. V gave up 2 bases and J gave up 6 bases, with 13 bases separating them. There are 14 residues in the CDR3. The DNA for the CDR3 is TGTGCCAGCAGTTACACCGACAGTGTCGCTGAAGCTTTCTTT. Protein product: CASSYTDSVAEAFF.

The chain recombines TRBV5-1 with TRBJ1-5; possibly TRBD1 for D (5 bases). The CDR3 consists of 15 residues. Trimming removed 7 bases at V and 5 bases at J, with 19 bases between. Per the germline V gene, CDR1 is SGHRS and CDR2 is YFSETQ. As DNA, the CDR3 is TGCGCCAGCCGTCCGGACTTCGGGGGACATCAGCCCCAGCATTTT. This encodes CASRPDFGGHQPQHF.

V usage is TRBV7-9 and J usage is TRBJ2-5; a possible D gene is TRBD2 (6 bases). The CDR3 loop spans 15 amino acids. V was clipped by 0 bases and J by 5 bases, with 13 bases between them. Germline CDR1 is SEHNR and CDR2 is FQNEAQ (reference sequence). CDR3 loop: CASSLALEGGETQYF. The CDR3 region has the DNA TGTGCCAGCAGCTTAGCGCTGGAAGGAGGGGAGACCCAGTACTTC.